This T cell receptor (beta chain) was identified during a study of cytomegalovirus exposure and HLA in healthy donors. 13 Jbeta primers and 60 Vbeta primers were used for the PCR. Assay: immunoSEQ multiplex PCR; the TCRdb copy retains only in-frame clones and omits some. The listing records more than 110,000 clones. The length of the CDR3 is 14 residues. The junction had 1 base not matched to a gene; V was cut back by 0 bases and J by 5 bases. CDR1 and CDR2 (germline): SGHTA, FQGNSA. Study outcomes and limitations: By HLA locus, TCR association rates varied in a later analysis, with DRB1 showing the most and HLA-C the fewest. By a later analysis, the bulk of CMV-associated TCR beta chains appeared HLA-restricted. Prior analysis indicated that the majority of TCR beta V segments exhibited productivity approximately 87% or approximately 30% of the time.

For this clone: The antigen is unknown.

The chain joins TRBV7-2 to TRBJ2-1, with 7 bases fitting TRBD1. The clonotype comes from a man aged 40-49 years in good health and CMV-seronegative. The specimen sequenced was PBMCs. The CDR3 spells CASSLATGNNEQFF. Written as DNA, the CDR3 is TGTGCCAGCAGCTTAGCGACAGGGAACAATGAGCAGTTCTTC.